The T cell receptor (beta chain) under discussion was sequenced for a study of beta chain features in type 1 diabetes (dated by TCRdb to the late 2010s). Turning to the overall study: Patients and healthy donors did not differ in mean age, gender distribution, total cell number or subset yield. Whereas all 28 donors provided naive and central memory subsets, regulatory and stem cell-like memory subsets were isolated from just 8 patients and about 8 healthy donors. A total of 85 million to 140 million sorted cells were examined across all samples, and a strong correlation was observed between cell number per subset and RNA yield. In the study, TCRB repertoires of sorted circulating CD4+ T cell subsets from recently diagnosed type 1 diabetes patients were compared with those of matched healthy donors.

The entire amount of isolated RNA was reverse transcribed using the High Capacity cDNA Reverse Transcription Kit, so the sequenced TCRB transcripts were expressed ones. Deep immunoSEQ sequencing was performed on naive, central memory and regulatory T cell samples, with an average of roughly 4 million total reads per sample. Sorted cells were lysed in RLT buffer, and RNA was extracted using DNase-treated RNeasy Micro or Mini kits according to cell number. To prevent cross-contamination, each cell subset was processed individually, whereas patient and healthy donor samples were processed jointly. TCRB sequences were amplified from cDNA with the immunoSEQ multiplex PCR, producing 87-bp fragments spanning the CDR3 region. The amplicons were sequenced using the Illumina HiSeq platform. Concerning the study's data processing: Synthetic template baselines were used to correct PCR bias computationally, reads within Hamming distance 2 were collapsed together, and singletons that could not be merged were discarded. Reads were aligned against IMGT to assign V, D and J genes, CDR3 length and insertions or deletions at six rearrangement sites. Clonotype counts were normalized to sorted cell number within each subset before computing true diversity and Gini coefficients with the tcR R package. The overlap coefficient, calculated on TCRB nucleotide sequences, was used to measure repertoire sharing. Out-of-frame TCRB sequences from naive cells were analyzed to stand in for the pre-selection repertoire. TCRdb took this table from immuneACCESS and kept in-frame rearrangements with V and J called. Such tables lack part of the clones; where checked against another copy, unresolved V genes explain under half of the gap, and the rest is unexplained. Clone size and V and J calls were adopted from that table, with D and trimming inferred from the DNA. This sample is represented by about 410,000 clones; over 11% of them were singletons. Roughly 0.036% of the sample lies in the top ten.

With regard to this clone: The antigen it recognizes is unknown. Base qualities are missing; no much larger clone stands one base away.

The CDR3 covers 14 residues, taking in both the cysteine and the phenylalanine. This entry keeps only the CDR3 DNA: 42 bases, framed from base 1. The germline V gene gives CDR1 as SGDLS and CDR2 as YYNGEE. V and J lose 4 bases and 4 bases, and a span of 14 bases separates them. Each donor gave one peripheral blood draw, roughly 0.12 L on average, collected into heparinised tubes. A BD FACSAria II was used to sort naive, central memory, regulatory and stem cell-like memory CD4+ T cells with a panel that included CD45RO, CCR7, CD25, CD127, CD95 and CD27. A purity above 98% was achieved for all sorted populations. PBMCs were isolated right away by Lymphoprep density gradient centrifugation and were stained directly, without culture. So that batch effects would be minimized, each experiment stained and sorted samples in pairs, pairing one healthy donor with one patient. Overall study outcomes, separate from this receptor: PCR may preferentially amplify shorter templates, but because patient and control samples were amplified and corrected together, any resulting skew would affect both groups equally. Because cDNA was sequenced instead of genomic DNA, activated cells with high expression could be over-represented, although the groups did not differ in activation or CD3 levels. Type 1 diabetes patients showed a moderate but significant shortening of TCRB CDR3 length in all four CD4+ subsets. At VDJ recombination sites, type 1 diabetes patients had fewer insertions and more deleted nucleotides, which implies abnormalities in thymic rearrangement. The naive, central memory and regulatory TCRB repertoires appeared to resemble one another more closely among patients than among healthy donors. HLA sub-analyses involved small numbers of individuals, so any influence of HLA type on TCRB rearrangement remained unresolved.

Sequences were obtained from naive CD4+ T cells from blood. The cell subset or site label, read with the paper, signifies: true naive CD4+ T cells. The receptor comes from a man aged 30 to 39 in good health. The chain uses TRBV9 and TRBJ2-5, with no reliable assignment of the D segment. The DNA sequence is as follows: TGTGCCAGCAGCTCCGGCCCTCAAACAGAGACCCAGTACTTC. This gives the protein CASSSGPQTETQYF.